The clone carrying this TCR beta chain occurred many times. Antigen unknown. This sample is part of a study of T cells in Graves' hyperthyroidism and ophthalmopathy. General study points: Among thyroid clonotypes expanded above 0.001, most also appeared in blood.

Template material for amplifying TCR beta CDR3 regions consisted of RNA transcripts. HTBI primers were employed in a first-round RT-PCR of the TCR CDR3. TCRdb itself ran the multiplex PCR reads through MiXCR, one entry per CDR3 protein. The sample gives some 600,000 distinct CDR3 sequences, 11% to 15% of which show up once; roughly 5.5% is in the top ten. The CDR3 has 12 residues. The V gene lost 5 bases and the J gene lost 6 bases, with 9 bases spanning the gap. Germline V gives CDR1 SEHNR, CDR2 FQNEAQ (reference sequence). The clonotype was recovered from a woman in her thirties with Graves' hyperthyroidism that later progressed to Graves' ophthalmopathy. The rearrangement links TRBV7-9 to TRBJ2-3; D call uncertain. Material: blood. CDR3 region: CASSPFGDTQYF. The CDR3 DNA is TGTGCCAGCAGCCCGTTCGGCGATACGCAGTATTTT.